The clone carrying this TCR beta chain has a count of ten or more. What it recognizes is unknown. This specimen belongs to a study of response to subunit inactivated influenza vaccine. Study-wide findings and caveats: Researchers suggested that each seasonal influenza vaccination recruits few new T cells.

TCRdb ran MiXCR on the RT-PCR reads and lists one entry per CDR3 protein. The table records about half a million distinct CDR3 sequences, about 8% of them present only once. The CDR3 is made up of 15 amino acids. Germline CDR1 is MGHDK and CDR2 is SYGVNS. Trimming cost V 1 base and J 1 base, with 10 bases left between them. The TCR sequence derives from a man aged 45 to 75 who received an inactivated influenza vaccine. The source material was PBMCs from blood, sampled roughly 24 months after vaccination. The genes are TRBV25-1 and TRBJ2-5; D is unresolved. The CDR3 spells CASSELQSLQETQYF. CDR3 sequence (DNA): TGTGCCAGCAGTGAATTACAGTCCCTCCAAGAGACCCAGTACTTC.